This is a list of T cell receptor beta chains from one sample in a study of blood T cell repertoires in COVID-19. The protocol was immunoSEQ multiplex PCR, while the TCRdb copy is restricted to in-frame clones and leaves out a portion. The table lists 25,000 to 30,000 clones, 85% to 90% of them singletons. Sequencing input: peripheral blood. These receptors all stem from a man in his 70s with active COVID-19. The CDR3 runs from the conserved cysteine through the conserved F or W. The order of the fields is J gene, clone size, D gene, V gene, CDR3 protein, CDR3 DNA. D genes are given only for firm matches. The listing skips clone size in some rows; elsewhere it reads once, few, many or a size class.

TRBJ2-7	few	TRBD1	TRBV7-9	CASSNRGPEQYF	TGTGCCAGCAGCAACAGGGGGCCCGAGCAGTACTTC
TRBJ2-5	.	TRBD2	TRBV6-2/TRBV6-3	CASSIRPGGRETQYF	TGTGCCAGCAGCATACGTCCGGGAGGCCGAGAGACCCAGTACTTC
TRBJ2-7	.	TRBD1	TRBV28	CASSPFGQATYEQYF	TGTGCCAGCAGTCCCTTTGGACAGGCTACCTACGAGCAGTACTTC
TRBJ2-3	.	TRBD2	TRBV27	CASSLAGAYTQYF	TGTGCCAGCAGTCTAGCGGGGGCCTATACGCAGTATTTT
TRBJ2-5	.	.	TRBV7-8	CASSYRVEETQYF	TGTGCCAGCAGCTACAGGGTAGAGGAGACCCAGTACTTC
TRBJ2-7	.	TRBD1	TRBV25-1	CASSETGVYEQYF	TGTGCCAGCAGTGAGACAGGGGTCTACGAGCAGTACTTC
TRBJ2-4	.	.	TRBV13	CASSSPPGQIGKNIQYF	TGTGCCAGCAGTTCCCCTCCGGGACAAATAGGCAAAAACATTCAGTACTTC
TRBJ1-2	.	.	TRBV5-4	CASSSFLAGIDYGYTF	TGTGCCAGCAGCTCCTTTCTCGCGGGGATAGACTATGGCTACACCTTC
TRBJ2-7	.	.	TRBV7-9	CASSLTPGYEQYF	TGTGCCAGCAGCCTGACCCCCGGGTACGAGCAGTACTTC
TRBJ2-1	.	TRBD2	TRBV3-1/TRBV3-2	CASSQSSGGAGNEQFF	TGTGCCAGCAGCCAATCCAGCGGGGGGGCCGGGAATGAGCAGTTCTTC
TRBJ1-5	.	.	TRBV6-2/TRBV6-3	CASSYPSPLNQPQHF	TGTGCCAGCAGTTACCCGTCCCCTCTGAATCAGCCCCAGCATTTT
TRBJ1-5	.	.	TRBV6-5	CASSYRQYSNQPQHF	TGTGCCAGCAGTTACCGACAGTATAGCAATCAGCCCCAGCATTTT
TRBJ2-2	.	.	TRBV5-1	CASSFFDRRNTGELFF	TGCGCCAGCAGCTTTTTTGATAGGAGGAACACCGGGGAGCTGTTTTTT
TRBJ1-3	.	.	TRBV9	CASSDRLGNTIYF	TGTGCCAGCAGCGACCGACTCGGAAACACCATATATTTT
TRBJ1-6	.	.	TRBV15	CATSRVQGSSPLHF	TGTGCCACCAGCAGAGTCCAGGGAAGTTCACCCCTCCACTTT
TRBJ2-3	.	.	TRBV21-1	CASSKGGDFSDTQYF	TGTGCCAGCAGCAAAGGTGGGGACTTCTCAGATACGCAGTATTTT
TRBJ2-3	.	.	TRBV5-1	CASSPDSSTDTQYF	TGCGCCAGCAGCCCGGACAGTAGCACAGATACGCAGTATTTT
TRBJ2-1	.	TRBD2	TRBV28	CASSLASGGAGNEQFF	TGTGCCAGCAGTTTAGCTAGCGGGGGGGCTGGCAATGAGCAGTTCTTC
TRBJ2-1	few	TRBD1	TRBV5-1	CASSVVGQGAYEQFF	TGCGCCAGCAGCGTTGTGGGACAGGGGGCTTATGAGCAGTTCTTC
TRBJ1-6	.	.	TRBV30	CASRPGSYNSPLHF	TGTGCCTCTCGACCGGGAAGTTATAATTCACCCCTCCACTTT
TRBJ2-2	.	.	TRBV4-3	CASSPTLTRNTGELFF	TGCGCCAGCAGCCCCACCCTTACACGGAACACCGGGGAGCTGTTTTTT
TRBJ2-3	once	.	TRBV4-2	CASSQDWNGGGLDTQYF	TGTGCCAGCAGCCAAGATTGGAACGGGGGAGGTCTAGATACGCAGTATTTT
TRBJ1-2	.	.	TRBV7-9	CASSLAGRNYGYTF	TGTGCCAGCAGCTTAGCGGGGAGGAACTATGGCTACACCTTC
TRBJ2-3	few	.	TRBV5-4	CASSSDYFTDTQYF	TGTGCCAGCAGCTCTGACTATTTCACAGATACGCAGTATTTT
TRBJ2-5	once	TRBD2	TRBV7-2	CASSLGRVETQYF	TGTGCCAGCAGCTTGGGGAGGGTGGAGACCCAGTACTTC
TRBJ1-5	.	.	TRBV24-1	CATSPRRNSPTQVWDGSNQPQHF	TGTGCCACCAGCCCCCGGAGGAATTCTCCGACCCAGGTTTGGGATGGTAGCAATCAGCCCCAGCATTTT
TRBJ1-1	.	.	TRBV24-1	CATRARDTGSEAFF	TGTGCCACCAGAGCCCGGGACACTGGGTCTGAAGCTTTCTTT
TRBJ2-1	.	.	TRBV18	CASSPQGGPNEQFF	TGTGCCAGCTCACCACAGGGAGGACCCAATGAGCAGTTCTTC
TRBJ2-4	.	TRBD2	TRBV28	CASSPLMREGNIQYF	TGTGCCAGCAGCCCCCTTATGAGGGAGGGAAACATTCAGTACTTC
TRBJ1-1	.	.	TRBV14	CASSQGLRARMNTEAFF	TGTGCCAGCAGCCAAGGTCTCAGGGCAAGGATGAACACTGAAGCTTTCTTT
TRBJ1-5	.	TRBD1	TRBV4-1	CASSEQGHSNQPQHF	TGCGCCAGCAGCGAACAGGGGCATAGCAATCAGCCCCAGCATTTT
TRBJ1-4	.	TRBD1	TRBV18	CASSPRDSVNEKLFF	TGTGCCAGCTCACCCCGGGACAGCGTTAATGAAAAACTGTTTTTT
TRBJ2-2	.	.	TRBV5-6	CASRAGFATVITGELFF	TGTGCCAGCAGGGCGGGGTTCGCAACAGTGATAACCGGGGAGCTGTTTTTT
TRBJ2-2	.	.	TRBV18	CASSSAQANTGELFF	TGTGCCAGCTCATCGGCGCAGGCGAACACCGGGGAGCTGTTTTTT
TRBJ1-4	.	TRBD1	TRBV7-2	CASSITGVGEKLFF	TGTGCCAGCAGCATTACAGGGGTGGGTGAAAAACTGTTTTTT
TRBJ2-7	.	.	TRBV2	CARGVPISYEQYF	TGTGCCAGAGGGGTACCTATCTCCTACGAGCAGTACTTC
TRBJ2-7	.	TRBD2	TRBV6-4	CASRPSGASGEQYF	TGTGCCAGCAGACCTAGCGGGGCTTCGGGGGAGCAGTACTTC